The source of this T cell receptor (beta chain) is a study of PD-1 blockade in classical Hodgkin lymphoma. Assay: immunoSEQ multiplex PCR; the TCRdb copy retains only in-frame clones and omits some. The sample shows some 64,000 clones, around 87% of them seen only once. Every patient had relapsed following autologous stem cell transplantation, and cohorts differed in brentuximab vedotin exposure. This clone was recorded a few times. Specimen: peripheral blood mononuclear cells (PBMCs), collected at baseline. The sequence was obtained from a human donor with classical Hodgkin lymphoma.

The CDR3 nucleotides read TGTGCCAGCAGCTTAGCGGGGATCGTGGACCCAGGGGAAAAACTGTTTTTT. This gives the protein CASSLAGIVDPGEKLFF. This sequence joins TRBV7-8 and TRBJ1-4; D may be TRBD1 (5 bases). Germline CDR1 and CDR2: SGHVS and FQNEAQ. Trimming stripped 0 bases from V and 8 bases from J, with 19 bases between. CDR3 length: 17 residues. The variable domain in full, with the rest retrieved from reference TRBV7-8 and TRBJ1-4, is GAGVSQSPRYKVAKRGQDVALRCDPISGHVSLFWYQQALGQGPEFLTYFQNEAQLDKSGLPSDRFFAERPEGSVSTLKIQRTQQEDSAVYLCASSLAGIVDPGEKLFFGSGTQLSVL.